Listed below are T cell receptor beta chains from one sample, sequenced in a study of identifying expanded T cells in peripheral blood. Clones were sequenced by immunoSEQ multiplex PCR, and TCRdb holds only the in-frame ones, with some missing. The profile shows some 91,000 clones, about nine tenths of them singletons. The source material was blood. The receptors here all came from a person between 18 and 70 years old in good health. Both conserved end residues are part of each CDR3. A D gene is named only where the DNA matches it firmly. Part of the rows lack a size; the others show once, few, many or a class for expanded clones.

TRBV4-1	TRBD1	few	TRBJ1-4	TGCGCCAGCAGCCAAGAGTGGCGGACAGGTGAAAAACTGTTTTTT	CASSQEWRTGEKLFF
TRBV5-4	TRBD2	.	TRBJ2-1	TGTGCCAGCAGCTCGCCCCTTAGCGGGAGTGACAATGAGCAGTTCTTC	CASSSPLSGSDNEQFF
TRBV5-1	.	.	TRBJ2-7	TGCGCCAGCAGCCAAGAGATTGGAGACCCTACCTACGAGCAGTACTTC	CASSQEIGDPTYEQYF
TRBV15	TRBD2	once	TRBJ2-1	TGTGCCACCAGCAGACAGCGGGGACTAGCGGGAGGTAATGAGCAGTTCTTC	CATSRQRGLAGGNEQFF
TRBV7-8	.	.	TRBJ1-3	TGTGCCAGCAGCTTAGAGGTCCGAGGGAGGGCGTTTGGTGGAAACACCATATATTTT	CASSLEVRGRAFGGNTIYF
TRBV15	.	.	TRBJ2-1	TGTGCCACCAGCAGAGGCCGCGGAACTTACAATGAGCAGTTCTTC	CATSRGRGTYNEQFF
TRBV12-1	.	.	TRBJ1-1	TGTGCCAGCAGCTTACAGGGGGAGGTGGTGAACACTGAAGCTTTCTTT	CASSLQGEVVNTEAFF
TRBV7-9	TRBD1	.	TRBJ2-4	TGTGCCAGCAGCCAAACGACAGGGGCGGGGAACATTCAGTACTTC	CASSQTTGAGNIQYF
TRBV7-2	.	.	TRBJ1-2	TGTGCCAGCACCTCTTACCCTTCGACAGCCAACTATGGCTACACCTTC	CASTSYPSTANYGYTF
TRBV27	.	.	TRBJ2-1	TGTGCCAGCAGTTTATCGCGGCAGAACAATGAGCAGTTCTTC	CASSLSRQNNEQFF
TRBV10-1	.	.	TRBJ2-1	TGCGCCAGCAGTGAGTCTGGACTATCGGAGCAGTTCTTC	CASSESGLSEQFF
TRBV6-1	.	.	TRBJ1-6	TGTGCCAGCAGTGAGACAGTGCTCTATAATTCACCCCTCCACTTT	CASSETVLYNSPLHF
TRBV2	TRBD2	.	TRBJ2-7	TGTGCCAGCAGTGGAACGGGAGGGGGCGAGCAGTACTTC	CASSGTGGGEQYF
TRBV4-3	TRBD2	.	TRBJ2-1	TGCGCCAGCAGCCAAGTCCGGGGGGGGATGGCAGGTGCGAACAATGAGCAGTTCTTC	CASSQVRGGMAGANNEQFF
TRBV28	TRBD1	.	TRBJ1-5	TGTGCCAGCAGTTTAAGTTGGGACAGGGCCCTTAAATTGGGTCAGCCCCAGCATTTT	CASSLSWDRALKLGQPQHF
TRBV19	TRBD2	few	TRBJ2-2	TGTGCCAGTAGTATCGATTCCGAGACTAGCGGGGGGCCCACCGGGGAGCTGTTTTTT	CASSIDSETSGGPTGELFF
TRBV28	.	.	TRBJ2-2	TGTGCCAGCAGGGGGTGGGGGCGGTCGTCGCAGGAGCTGTTTTTT	CASRGWGRSSQELFF
TRBV5-1	.	.	TRBJ1-4	TGCGCCAGCAGCTTGGAGGCTCAGGGTTGGCTGTTTTTT	CASSLEAQGWLFF
TRBV7-9	.	.	TRBJ2-7	TGTGCCAGCAGCTTAAATGGGGCCTACGAGCAGTACTTC	CASSLNGAYEQYF
TRBV15	.	.	TRBJ2-5	TGTGCCACCAGCAGAGATTATGGGGCCCCAGGCGCCAACGGAAAGACCCAGTACTTC	CATSRDYGAPGANGKTQYF
TRBV7-2	.	.	TRBJ2-1	TGTGCCAGCAGCACCCTAGCTAGGATCAATGAGCAGTTCTTC	CASSTLARINEQFF
TRBV19	TRBD2	.	TRBJ2-7	TGTGCCAGTAGTATTTCATCGCGAGCGGGAGTTCGTTACGAGCAGTACTTC	CASSISSRAGVRYEQYF
TRBV9	TRBD2	.	TRBJ2-7	TGTGCCAGCAGCGTAGAGGCTAGCGGGTTACGCTCCTACGAGCAGTACTTC	CASSVEASGLRSYEQYF
TRBV2	.	.	TRBJ1-1	TGTGCCAGCAGTGAAGCCCTGGGGGACAAAGCTTTCTTT	CASSEALGDKAFF
TRBV28	.	.	TRBJ1-5	TGTGCCAGCACCGTCTTGAGGGCGGGTCAGCCCCAGCATTTT	CASTVLRAGQPQHF
TRBV2	TRBD1	.	TRBJ1-4	TGTGCCAGCACTCTACAGGGGGTTAATGAAAAACTGTTTTTT	CASTLQGVNEKLFF
TRBV7-2	.	.	TRBJ1-6	TGTGCCAGCAACCCGAGCAGTACGGAGTCCTATAATTCACCCCTCCACTTT	CASNPSSTESYNSPLHF
TRBV10-2	TRBD1	.	TRBJ2-6	TGCGCCAGCCGGGACAGGACAACCTCTGGGGCCAACGTCCTGACTTTC	CASRDRTTSGANVLTF
TRBV19	.	.	TRBJ2-5	TGTGCCAGTAGTATCCGGGGTGGGGAGACCCAGTACTTC	CASSIRGGETQYF
TRBV13	TRBD1	.	TRBJ2-7	TGTGCCAGCAGCTTAGGTTTGAGGGGGCTCTACGAGCAGTACTTC	CASSLGLRGLYEQYF
TRBV7-6	.	.	TRBJ2-1	TGTGCCAGCAGCTTCCGGGGTCCTCACGCCGAGCAGTTCTTC	CASSFRGPHAEQFF
TRBV19	TRBD2	.	TRBJ2-1	TGTGCCAGTAGCCGGAGTGGGTCGGGGGGGTTCAATGAGCAGTTCTTC	CASSRSGSGGFNEQFF
TRBV30	.	.	TRBJ1-4	TGTGCCTGGACCTGGGCCTTGGGTGAAAAACTGTTTTTT	CAWTWALGEKLFF
TRBV15	.	.	TRBJ2-7	TGTGCCACCAGCAGAGCAGGGCCCCATTCCTACGAGCAGTACTTC	CATSRAGPHSYEQYF
TRBV5-4	TRBD1	.	TRBJ2-7	TGTGCCAGCAGCTTGGAAGGACAGGGATCCTACGAGCAGTACTTC	CASSLEGQGSYEQYF
TRBV5-4	.	.	TRBJ2-1	TGTGCCAGCAGCTCGGCCCAACCGAACAATGAGCAGTTCTTC	CASSSAQPNNEQFF
TRBV30	.	few	TRBJ1-2	TGTGCCTGGAGTGTACGTCAGGGAGACTCTGGCTACACCTTC	CAWSVRQGDSGYTF